Below are 21 T cell receptor beta chains sequenced from a single sample in a study of shared clonotypes between healthy human individuals. The table came from immunoSEQ multiplex PCR; TCRdb's copy has only in-frame clones and leaves some out. This sample has fewer than 350,000 clones, with roughly 84% found just once. The sequenced sample was memory CD8+ T cells sorted from blood. Subset meaning: CD45RO+ cells pooled with CCR7-negative TemRA cells. The receptors were sampled from a man aged 18 to 29 in good health.

The chain couples TRBV9 to TRBJ2-6, with TRBD2 as a possible D gene (6 bases). Germline V gene lookup returns CDR1 SGDLS and CDR2 YYNGEE. The CDR3 runs to 19 residues. Trimming left V 0 bases short and J 0 bases short, with 16 bases between. The CDR3 reads CASSVDRGGLLSGANVLTF. The CDR3 DNA reads TGTGCCAGCAGCGTAGATCGGGGAGGCCTACTCTCTGGGGCCAACGTCCTGACTTTC.

The rearrangement joins TRBV6-5 to TRBJ2-7, with D possibly being TRBD2 (5 bases). The CDR3 spans 14 residues. Trimming took 6 bases from V and 3 from J, leaving 15 bases between them. Germline CDR1 and CDR2: MNHEY and SVGAGI. DNA of the CDR3: TGTGCCAGCAGCACGGACTGGCCCCTCTACGAGCAGTACTTC. It is translated as CASSTDWPLYEQYF.

The rearrangement joins TRBV27 to TRBJ2-5; a weak D match, TRBD2 (5 bases). The length of the CDR3 is 15 residues. V lost 6 bases and J 5 bases, leaving 19 bases between the germline ends. Germline lookup yields CDR1 MNHEY and CDR2 SMNVEV (reference sequence). This chain's CDR3 is CASRALERALETQYF. The CDR3 DNA sequence: TGTGCCAGCAGAGCTCTCGAGAGGGCGTTGGAGACCCAGTACTTC.

This rearrangement joins TRBV7-9 to TRBJ2-7, with 7 bases identical to TRBD1. Germline assignment: CDR1 SEHNR and CDR2 FQNEAQ (reference sequence). The V and J ends lost 4 bases and 2 bases, in that order; junction bases with no gene match: 2. The CDR3 contains 13 residues. CDR3: CASSSGGAYEQYF. The CDR3 DNA follows: TGTGCCAGCAGCTCAGGGGGTGCCTACGAGCAGTACTTC.

The gene calls are TRBV7-9 and TRBJ2-5; D is unresolved. The CDR3 contains 13 residues. From germline, CDR1 is SEHNR and CDR2 FQNEAQ (reference sequence). Deletions cut 0 bases from V and 3 bases from J, with 5 bases between. The DNA of the CDR3 is TGTGCCAGCAGCTTAGCTGATGAAGAGACCCAGTACTTC. It specifies CASSLADEETQYF.

The chain combines TRBV7-6 with TRBJ2-7; TRBD2 might be the D (5 bases). Germline values: CDR1 SGHVS, CDR2 FNYEAQ. V dropped 4 bases and J dropped 3 bases, with 10 bases sitting between them. The CDR3 is made up of 13 amino acids. CDR3 bases: TGTGCCAGCAGCTCCCGGACTTTCTACGAGCAGTACTTC. It is translated as CASSSRTFYEQYF.

The CDR3 loop reads CASSDFYVSGSPLHF. The CDR3 region has the DNA TGTGCCAGCAGTGATTTTTATGTCTCTGGTTCACCCCTCCACTTT. The chain joins TRBV2 to TRBJ1-6; D is unclear. Germline CDR1 and CDR2: SNHLY and FYNNEI. This CDR3 is built from 15 residues. Trimming stripped 3 bases from V and 9 bases from J, with 15 bases between.

The chain recombines TRBV14 with TRBJ2-5, with 8 bases fitting TRBD1. CDR1 and CDR2 (germline): SGHDN, FVKESK. The CDR3 has 15 residues. J lost 5 bases, V lost 3 bases, and 8 bases had no gene match. The CDR3 nucleotides are TGTGCCAGCAGCCATCAAGCAGGGGGCGAGGAGACCCAGTACTTC. It yields the protein CASSHQAGGEETQYF.

V and J are TRBV5-4 and TRBJ1-5; 9 bases agree with TRBD1. Germline V gives CDR1 SGHNT, CDR2 YYREEE (reference sequence). The length of the CDR3 is 14 residues. Trimming took 9 bases from V and 1 from J; bases not matched to a gene: 5. The CDR3 DNA reads as TGTGCCACGCGGACAGGGGAGAGCAATCAGCCCCAGCATTTT. Translated, it gives CATRTGESNQPQHF.

This chain connects TRBV4-3 to TRBJ2-4, with D tentatively TRBD1 or TRBD2 (5 bases each). The length of the CDR3 is 17 residues. Germline V gives CDR1 LGHNA, CDR2 YSLEER. The germline V and J ends were trimmed by 0 bases and 1 base, with 13 bases remaining between them. CDR3 residues: CASSQDLSGTAKNIQYF. In DNA form, the CDR3 reads TGCGCCAGCAGCCAAGATTTATCAGGGACGGCCAAAAACATTCAGTACTTC.

The gene calls are TRBV28 and TRBJ1-2; maybe TRBD1 (5 bases). There are 13 residues in the CDR3. The V end was cut by 4 bases, the J end by 8 bases, with 14 bases between. The germline gives CDR1 MDHEN, CDR2 SYDVKM. The CDR3 protein is CASSSTDPFGYTF. DNA for the CDR3: TGTGCCAGCAGTTCGACAGACCCTTTCGGCTACACCTTC.

The chain couples TRBV5-4 to TRBJ1-2; TRBD1 might be the D (5 bases). Germline assignment: CDR1 SGHNT and CDR2 YYREEE (reference sequence). V was shortened by 4 bases and J by 5 bases, with 9 bases between the two germline ends. The CDR3 length is 12 residues. Here the CDR3 DNA reads TGTGCCAGCAGCGGGGACGATTATGGCTACACCTTC. Protein sequence: CASSGDDYGYTF.

The J gene is TRBJ2-7, the V gene TRBV7-6; D might be TRBD2 (5 bases). Germline V gene sequence: CDR1 SGHVS, CDR2 FNYEAQ. The CDR3 extends over 14 amino acids. The germline V and J ends were trimmed by 0 bases and 3 bases, with 9 bases remaining between them. The CDR3 is CASSLAGRGYEQYF. CDR3 in DNA: TGTGCCAGCAGCTTAGCCGGTCGGGGCTACGAGCAGTACTTC.

The V gene is TRBV28, the J gene TRBJ1-5, with 7 bases identical to TRBD1. This CDR3 has 14 amino acids. Trimming at V came to 3 bases and at J to 2 bases, leaving 1 base not matched to a gene. Germline CDR1 MDHEN, CDR2 SYDVKM. The CDR3 DNA follows: TGTGCCAGCAGTTTTGACAGGGGCAATCAGCCCCAGCATTTT. Protein product: CASSFDRGNQPQHF.

In DNA form, the CDR3 reads TGTGCCAGCAGCTCCTTGGAACAAGGGGCCAACGTCCTGACTTTC. As protein: CASSSLEQGANVLTF. This chain links TRBV7-9 with TRBJ2-6; D not certain. Germline V lookup: CDR1 SEHNR, CDR2 FQNEAQ (reference sequence). The CDR3 has 15 amino acids. Trimming shortened V by 4 bases and J by 4 bases, and 11 bases separated the two germline ends. Supplemented by reference TRBV7-9 and TRBJ2-6, the full variable domain reads DTGVSQNPRHKITKRGQNVTFRCDPISEHNRLYWYRQTLGQGPEFLTYFQNEAQLEKSRLLSDRFSAERPKGSFSTLEIQRTEQGDSAMYLCASSSLEQGANVLTFGAGSRLTVL.

The chain is built from TRBV5-1 and TRBJ1-1; unclear D gene. V was cut by 4 bases and J by 2 bases, with 12 bases left in between. CDR3 length: 14 residues. Germline V lookup: CDR1 SGHRS, CDR2 YFSETQ. CDR3: CASSPSISNTEAFF. The CDR3 bases are TGCGCCAGCAGCCCTTCGATTTCTAACACTGAAGCTTTCTTT.

Of note for this clone: The same CDR3 is also encoded by other DNA sequences in this sample. This sequence joins TRBV6-1 and TRBJ2-1; no firm D call. This CDR3 spans 14 amino acids. The germline CDR1 and CDR2 sequences are MNHNS and SASEGT. V shed 3 bases and J shed 3 bases, with 9 bases lying between them. The CDR3 here is CASSELGSYNEQFF. CDR3 nucleotides: TGTGCCAGCAGTGAGTTGGGCAGCTACAATGAGCAGTTCTTC.

This clone was recorded once. The chain carries TRBV10-2 and TRBJ2-3; TRBD2 might be the D (5 bases). CDR1 is WSHSY, CDR2 SAAADI, per germline. This CDR3 has 14 residues. The V gene lost 0 bases and the J gene lost 4 bases, with 8 bases spanning the gap. In nucleotides, the CDR3 is TGCGCCAGCAGTGAGTCGAGTAGCGCAGATACGCAGTATTTT. It is translated as CASSESSSADTQYF.

The J gene is TRBJ2-5, the V gene TRBV5-1, with D perhaps matching TRBD1 (6 bases). The DNA matches TRBJ2-7 better at its end, which makes the J call doubtful. The CDR3 loop spans 21 amino acids. Germline lookup yields CDR1 SGHRS and CDR2 YFSETQ. In DNA form, the CDR3 reads TGCGCCAGCAGCTTAGGGGACAACCAGTTTGTTGATATCCCGATTGGGGACGAGCAGTACTTC. Translation gives CASSLGDNQFVDIPIGDEQYF.

The chain uses TRBV27 and TRBJ2-7; 8 positions match TRBD1. The J segment lost 7 bases and the V segment lost 7 bases, leaving 12 bases of the junction unmatched. Germline-derived CDR1 and CDR2 are MNHEY and SMNVEV (reference sequence). The CDR3 totals 14 residues. The CDR3 here is CASKPGQAFGEQYF. CDR3 DNA: TGTGCCAGCAAACCGGGACAGGCCTTCGGGGAGCAGTACTTC.

The chain has TRBV9 and TRBJ2-2; D is tentatively TRBD1 or TRBD2 (6 bases each). Germline CDR1 is SGDLS and CDR2 is YYNGEE. CDR3 length equals 13 residues. The V end lost 7 bases, the J end lost 3 bases, and 10 bases lay between the germline ends. CDR3 sequence: CASRGLDTGELFF. CDR3 in DNA: TGTGCCAGCCGGGGGCTCGACACCGGGGAGCTGTTTTTT. Full variable domain (rest looked up from reference TRBV9 and TRBJ2-2): DSGVTQTPKHLITATGQRVTLRCSPRSGDLSVYWYQQSLDQGLQFLIQYYNGEERAKGNILERFSAQQFPDLHSELNLSSLELGDSALYFCASRGLDTGELFFGEGSRLTVL.